The 8 T cell receptor beta chains given below trace back to one sample, sequenced in a study of shared clonotypes between healthy human individuals. Assay: immunoSEQ multiplex PCR; the TCRdb copy retains only in-frame clones and omits some. The sample carries a few million clones, over 85% recorded once. Sequences were obtained from naive CD4+ T cells sorted from blood. Described subset: CD45RA+ positively selected. The receptors stem from a man aged 18 to 29 in good health.

This clone was picked up a small number of times. V and J are TRBV30 and TRBJ1-1; D gene uncertain. Trimming cost V 4 bases and J 0 bases, with 18 bases left between them. The germline CDR1 and CDR2 sequences are GTSNPN and SVGIG (reference sequence). The CDR3 loop spans 16 amino acids. CDR3 loop: CAWKEHGFGMNTEAFF. CDR3 DNA sequence: TGTGCCTGGAAAGAGCACGGGTTTGGCATGAACACTGAAGCTTTCTTT.

This sequence joins TRBV19 and TRBJ1-4, with unresolved D. The germline V gene encodes CDR1 LNHDA and CDR2 SQIVND (reference sequence). Between the trimmed V and J ends, which lost 6 bases and 10 bases, there was a span of 15 bases. The CDR3 consists of 13 residues. The CDR3 bases are TGTGCCAGTAGAACCTTCGGGGAAGGAAAACTGTTTTTT. Translating it yields CASRTFGEGKLFF.

The V call is TRBV6-5, the J call TRBJ2-7; 11 bases align to TRBD1. The CDR3 sequence is 15 residues long. CDR1 and CDR2 (germline): MNHEY, SVGAGI. Unmatched junction bases numbered 8, after V lost 6 bases and J lost 4 bases. The CDR3 region has the DNA TGTGCCAGCAGAACCAGTGGACAGGGGGCGTACGAGCAGTACTTC. This codes for CASRTSGQGAYEQYF.

The V call is TRBV7-2, the J call TRBJ1-1; D might be TRBD1 (6 bases). The CDR3 is 14 amino acids. Deletions cut 3 bases from V and 5 bases from J, with 13 bases between. The germline V gene encodes CDR1 SGHTA and CDR2 FQGNSA. The CDR3 nucleotides read TGTGCCAGCAGCTTGGGGCAGGGGAAAACTGAAGCTTTCTTT. Translation: CASSLGQGKTEAFF.

The chain has TRBV14 and TRBJ2-2, with 9 bases lining up with TRBD2. The germline CDR1 and CDR2 sequences are SGHDN and FVKESK. The CDR3 has 17 residues. J lost 6 bases, V lost 4 bases, and 12 bases had no gene match. CDR3 DNA sequence: TGTGCCAGCAGCCGCCACGGCGGGGGGGCCAAGGCCGGGGAGCTGTTTTTT. Translating gives CASSRHGGGAKAGELFF.

This chain connects TRBV5-1 to TRBJ2-5; D might be TRBD2 (5 bases). Between the trimmed V and J ends, which lost 4 bases and 5 bases, there was a span of 21 bases. This CDR3 comprises 16 residues. Germline V lookup: CDR1 SGHRS, CDR2 YFSETQ. The CDR3 loop reads CASSLSGSSSSETQYF. The DNA for the CDR3 is TGCGCCAGCAGCCTAAGTGGGTCTAGCAGCTCGGAGACCCAGTACTTC. The entire variable domain, with the rest obtained from reference TRBV5-1 and TRBJ2-5, is as follows: KAGVTQTPRYLIKTRGQQVTLSCSPISGHRSVSWYQQTPGQGLQFLFEYFSETQRNKGNFPGRFSGRQFSNSRSEMNVSTLELGDSALYLCASSLSGSSSSETQYFGPGTRLLVL.

This clone was detected once. The J gene is TRBJ2-4, the V gene TRBV11-2, with D possibly matching TRBD1 (6 bases). V was shortened by 2 bases and J by 1 base, with 6 bases between the two germline ends. Germline V gene data show CDR1 as SGHAT and CDR2 as FQNNGV. This CDR3 is built from 14 residues. The DNA of the CDR3 is TGTGCCAGCAGCTTACAGGGGGCCAAAAACATTCAGTACTTC. Protein: CASSLQGAKNIQYF.

The chain couples TRBV27 to TRBJ1-4; no clear D. The length of the CDR3 is 14 residues. Trimming took 6 bases from V and 5 from J, leaving 13 bases between them. Germline CDR1 and CDR2: MNHEY and SMNVEV (reference sequence). Here the CDR3 reads CASRSRLTNEKLFF. In DNA, the CDR3 is TGTGCCAGCAGGAGTAGACTTACGAATGAAAAACTGTTTTTT.